One sample yielded the 10 T cell receptor beta chains listed below, sequenced in a study of neurological immune-mediated disorders. TCRdb reprocessed the 5' RACE reads via MiXCR and lists one record per CDR3 protein. Of tens of thousands of distinct CDR3 sequences detected, 25% appear once; the ten largest clones hold roughly 25%. The sample comprised PBMCs. The receptors shown here come from a woman in her 70s in good health.

This clonotype has at least ten counts. The J gene is TRBJ1-1, the V gene TRBV5-5, with D tentatively TRBD1 (6 bases). V lost 4 bases and J lost 3, with 10 bases in between. Germline V gives CDR1 SGHKS, CDR2 YYEKEE (reference sequence). This CDR3 is 13 amino acids long. The CDR3 spells CASSQDSYTEAFF. The CDR3 DNA sequence: TGTGCCAGCAGCCAGGACAGTTACACTGAAGCTTTCTTT.

This clonotype was seen many times. The chain is built from TRBV5-1 and TRBJ2-1, with D perhaps TRBD1 (6 bases). From germline, CDR1 is SGHRS and CDR2 YFSETQ. The CDR3 has 15 amino acids. V was trimmed by 2 bases and J by 1 base, leaving 10 bases between them. The CDR3 bases are TGCGCCAGCAGCTTTGGGGACATTTCCTACAATGAGCAGTTCTTC. Its translation is CASSFGDISYNEQFF. The full variable domain, in which reference TRBV5-1 and TRBJ2-1 provide the parts outside the CDR3, is KAGVTQTPRYLIKTRGQQVTLSCSPISGHRSVSWYQQTPGQGLQFLFEYFSETQRNKGNFPGRFSGRQFSNSRSEMNVSTLELGDSALYLCASSFGDISYNEQFFGPGTRLTVL.

There are many counts of this clonotype. V gene TRBV5-1 combines with J gene TRBJ2-3; 9 nucleotides line up with TRBD1. Germline V CDR1 and CDR2: SGHRS, YFSETQ. The length of the CDR3 is 18 residues. Trimming removed 3 bases from V and 0 bases from J; junction bases left unmatched: 11. CDR3 nucleotide sequence: TGCGCCAGCAGCTATGGACAGGGGACATTTTCTAGCACAGATACGCAGTATTTT. This codes for CASSYGQGTFSSTDTQYF.

This clonotype has a count of ten or more. The gene calls are TRBV6-5 and TRBJ2-1; 10 nucleotides align to TRBD2. This CDR3 spans 17 amino acids. Germline CDR1 and CDR2: MNHEY and SVGAGI. Trimming at V came to 2 bases and at J to 4 bases, leaving 8 bases not matched to a gene. CDR3 protein: CASSYQKSGREYNEQFF. The CDR3 nucleotides are TGTGCCAGCAGTTACCAAAAAAGCGGGAGGGAATACAATGAGCAGTTCTTC.

Within the sample, this clonotype is medium-sized (0.01 to 0.1%). This rearrangement joins TRBV5-1 to TRBJ2-5; D is tentatively TRBD1 or TRBD2 (5 bases each). Germline loops: CDR1 SGHRS, CDR2 YFSETQ. CDR3 length equals 15 residues. V lost 6 bases and J 3 bases, leaving 18 bases between the germline ends. Written as DNA, the CDR3 is TGCGCCAGCACTTATTCCGGGACGGAGAAAGAGACCCAGTACTTC. It translates to CASTYSGTEKETQYF.

CDR3 protein: CASSPGGSDYEQYF. CDR3 DNA: TGTGCCAGCTCACCAGGGGGGAGCGACTACGAGCAGTACTTC. V and J are TRBV18 and TRBJ2-7; TRBD2 might be the D (6 bases). CDR1 and CDR2 from the germline V gene are KGHSH and LQKENI. Trimming shortened V by 2 bases and J by 3 bases, and 11 bases separated the two germline ends. There are 14 residues in the CDR3. The full variable domain, completed using reference TRBV18 and TRBJ2-7, is NAGVMQNPRHLVRRRGQEARLRCSPMKGHSHVYWYRQLPEEGLKFMVYLQKENIIDESGMPKERFSAEFPKEGPSILRIQQVVRGDSAAYFCASSPGGSDYEQYFGPGTRLTVT.

The J gene is TRBJ2-2, the V gene TRBV15; TRBD1 matches at 12 bases. The CDR3 loop spans 18 amino acids. Trimming at V came to 8 bases and at J to 15 bases, leaving 25 bases not matched to a gene. CDR1 is LNHNV, CDR2 YYDKDF, per germline (reference sequence). For the CDR3, the DNA is TGTGCCACCCGAGGGACAGGGGGCCGACAACTTCTCACCGGGGGGTTGTTTTTT. Residues: CATRGTGGRQLLTGGLFF. The full variable domain, completed using reference TRBV15 and TRBJ2-2, is DAMVIQNPRYQVTQFGKPVTLSCSQTLNHNVMYWYQQKSSQAPKLLFHYYDKDFNNEADTPDNFQSRRPNTSFCFLDIRSPGLGDTAMYLCATRGTGGRQLLTGGLFFGEGSRLTVL.

This clonotype was detected many times. The chain combines TRBV12-3 or TRBV12-4 with TRBJ1-5; 7 positions agree with TRBD1. The CDR3 extends over 13 amino acids. With V trimmed by 3 bases and J by 7 bases, 3 bases remained unmatched. The CDR3 DNA reads as TGTGCCAGCAGTTTTGACAGGGACCAGCCCCAGCATTTT. Protein sequence: CASSFDRDQPQHF.

The V gene is TRBV7-2, the J gene TRBJ2-2; D gene uncertain. V was trimmed by 5 bases and J by 5 bases, leaving 12 bases between them. The CDR3 sequence is 14 residues long. Germline assignment: CDR1 SGHTA and CDR2 FQGNSA. CDR3 protein: CASSHPGRTGELFF. CDR3 in DNA: TGTGCCAGCAGCCACCCCGGTAGGACCGGGGAGCTGTTTTTT. The variable domain in full, completed from reference TRBV7-2 and TRBJ2-2, reads GAGVSQSPSNKVTEKGKDVELRCDPISGHTALYWYRQSLGQGLEFLIYFQGNSAPDKSGLPSDRFSAERTGGSVSTLTIQRTQQEDSAVYLCASSHPGRTGELFFGEGSRLTVL.

This clonotype was detected only a few times. The V call is TRBV20-1, the J call TRBJ1-2; possibly TRBD1 for D (6 bases). The CDR3 covers 13 residues. The germline V gene encodes CDR1 DFQATT and CDR2 SNEGSKA (reference sequence). This CDR3 reads CSAGTPANYGYTF. For the CDR3, the DNA is TGCAGCGCCGGGACACCGGCGAACTATGGCTACACCTTC.